What follows are 27 T cell receptor beta chains derived from one specimen sequenced in a study of T-cell reconstitution after alpha-beta-depleted transplantation in children. During its preparation, the TCRbeta library received unique molecular identifiers. Via MiXCR, TCRdb re-called the PCR reads, giving one row per CDR3 protein. The sample contains about 980,000 distinct CDR3 sequences, less than 30% of which appear only once. The sequencing used PBMCs, mostly from graft donor cells, collected 360 days after TCRalphabeta/CD19-depleted stem cell transplant. Receptors were obtained from a boy less than two years old who had a stem cell transplant for SCID, so the T cells may come from the graft donor.

This clonotype was observed a few times. The chain recombines TRBV10-3 with TRBJ2-7, with TRBD1 matching over 9 bases. In germline, CDR1 is ENHRY, CDR2 SYGVKD. The CDR3 contains 15 residues. With V trimmed by 10 bases and J by 2 bases, 12 bases remained unmatched. CDR3 region: CATTSRTGDPYEQYF. For the CDR3, the DNA is TGTGCCACCACCTCGAGGACAGGGGATCCCTACGAGCAGTACTTC.

This clonotype was observed a few times. The chain has TRBV6-2 or TRBV6-3 and TRBJ1-2; D is undetermined. Between the trimmed V and J ends, which lost 6 bases and 0 bases, there was a span of 5 bases. Looked up from germline, CDR1 is MNHEY and CDR2 is SVGEGT. CDR3 length equals 12 residues. CDR3 loop: CASSQTNYGYTF. CDR3 coding DNA: TGTGCCAGCAGCCAGACTAACTATGGCTACACCTTC.

The table lists this clonotype with a few counts. This chain uses TRBV28 with TRBJ2-1; weak D call: TRBD2 (6 bases). CDR3 length: 13 amino acids. Trimming cost V 7 bases and J 7 bases, with 14 bases left between them. Germline V gives CDR1 MDHEN, CDR2 SYDVKM. The CDR3 DNA follows: TGTGCCAGCACAAGGAGCGGGCCAAATGAGCAGTTCTTC. It encodes CASTRSGPNEQFF.

This clonotype occurred a few times. The V call is TRBV12-3 or TRBV12-4, the J call TRBJ1-2; 7 nucleotides agree with TRBD1. Trimming at V came to 5 bases and at J to 4 bases, leaving 7 bases not matched to a gene. The CDR3 contains 14 residues. The CDR3 loop reads CASSPTGFSYGYTF. CDR3 nucleotide sequence: TGTGCCAGCAGTCCGACAGGGTTTAGCTATGGCTACACCTTC.

The V call is TRBV7-9, the J call TRBJ1-2; 7 nucleotides align to TRBD1. The germline gives CDR1 SEHNR, CDR2 FQNEAQ (reference sequence). V dropped 3 bases and J dropped 2; count of bases not matched to a gene: 6. The CDR3 runs to 15 residues. Here the CDR3 DNA reads TGTGCCAGCAGCTTCCTCAAGGGGGCCAACTATGGCTACACCTTC. This encodes CASSFLKGANYGYTF.

The V call is TRBV20-1, the J call TRBJ1-6; TRBD1 matches at 10 bases. Germline trimming cut 1 base from V and 7 bases from J; bases unmatched to any gene: 4. Germline CDR1 reads DFQATT; CDR2 reads SNEGSKA (reference sequence). This CDR3 spans 15 amino acids. CDR3 residues: CSARVPGQGNSPLHF. CDR3 DNA: TGCAGTGCTAGAGTGCCGGGACAGGGGAATTCACCCCTCCACTTT.

This clonotype has a handful of counts. The gene calls are TRBV12-3 or TRBV12-4 and TRBJ2-7; the D gene is possibly TRBD2 (5 bases). Between the trimmed V and J ends, which lost 3 bases and 0 bases, there was a span of 12 bases. This CDR3 is built from 15 residues. CDR3 sequence (DNA): TGTGCCAGCAGTTTTGTGGACGAGGGCTCCTACGAGCAGTACTTC. Translating gives CASSFVDEGSYEQYF.

V usage is TRBV27 and J usage is TRBJ1-5; TRBD1 matches 8 bases. V lost 8 bases and J lost 4; bases outside the gene matches: 19. The CDR3 extends over 18 amino acids. Germline V gives CDR1 MNHEY, CDR2 SMNVEV (reference sequence). The DNA of the CDR3 is TGTGCCAGCGGACCCCTCGGGACAGGTTTTTTAAAGAATCAGCCCCAGCATTTT. This encodes CASGPLGTGFLKNQPQHF.

This rearrangement joins TRBV7-2 to TRBJ1-1; no clear D gene. The V gene lost 0 bases and the J gene lost 7 bases, with 6 bases spanning the gap. CDR3 size: 12 residues. Germline lookup yields CDR1 SGHTA and CDR2 FQGNSA. The CDR3 nucleotides read TGTGCCAGCAGCTTAGCGCCGGGTGAAGCTTTCTTT. Translated, it gives CASSLAPGEAFF.

At least ten counts were recorded for this clonotype. This chain uses TRBV7-6 with TRBJ2-3; 8 nucleotides agree with TRBD2. Germline V gene lookup returns CDR1 SGHVS and CDR2 FNYEAQ. The CDR3 contains 16 residues. The V gene end was trimmed by 9 bases and the J gene end by 1 base; junction bases not matched to a gene: 12. This chain's CDR3 is CASRAGGSLGTDTQYF. In DNA, the CDR3 is TGTGCCAGTCGGGCGGGGGGCTCCCTCGGCACAGATACGCAGTATTTT.

This clonotype was observed a few times. The rearrangement links TRBV6-1 to TRBJ1-2, with TRBD1 as a possible D gene (6 bases). Deletions cut 5 bases from V and 6 bases from J, with 16 bases between. The CDR3 consists of 14 residues. Germline lookup yields CDR1 MNHNS and CDR2 SASEGT. CDR3 DNA: TGTGCCAGCAGTCGGGACATGAGGGGCCATGGCTACACCTTC. Its translation: CASSRDMRGHGYTF.

The CDR3 sequence is CASSYMGWEAVEQFF. CDR3 nucleotides: TGTGCCAGCAGTTACATGGGGTGGGAGGCTGTTGAGCAGTTCTTC. V usage is TRBV6-5 and J usage is TRBJ2-1, with D maybe TRBD2 (6 bases). This CDR3 has 15 residues. V lost 2 bases to trimming and J lost 9 bases, with 17 bases between them. The V gene's germline CDR1 is MNHEY and CDR2 SVGAGI.

The V call is TRBV27, the J call TRBJ2-2, with D perhaps TRBD1 (6 bases). Germline V lookup: CDR1 MNHEY, CDR2 SMNVEV (reference sequence). Trimming took off 7 bases at V and 9 bases at J, with 21 bases between the two ends. The CDR3 is made up of 15 amino acids. In DNA form, the CDR3 reads TGTGCCAGCACTCAAGGACAGTCGCGAGGGAGGGAGCTGTTTTTT. Amino acid sequence: CASTQGQSRGRELFF.

The genes are TRBV20-1 and TRBJ2-5; the D is unclear. Germline V gene lookup returns CDR1 DFQATT and CDR2 SNEGSKA (reference sequence). V was clipped by 2 bases and J by 0 bases, with 10 bases between them. The CDR3 extends over 14 amino acids. CDR3 sequence (DNA): TGCAGTGCTAGACCGCCCGGCTACCAAGAGACCCAGTACTTC. Protein: CSARPPGYQETQYF.

This clonotype was recorded a few times. The genes are TRBV12-3 or TRBV12-4 and TRBJ2-1, with D possibly being TRBD1 (6 bases). V was trimmed by 7 bases and J by 7 bases, leaving 14 bases between them. This CDR3 region has 13 residues. The CDR3, as DNA: TGTGCCAGCATTAAGCAGGGGTGGAATGAGCAGTTCTTC. This encodes CASIKQGWNEQFF.

For the CDR3, the DNA is TGTGCCAGCAGTCCAAAATGGACGGGTGAGCAGTACTTC. It translates to CASSPKWTGEQYF. The genes are TRBV6-6 and TRBJ2-7; D is unresolved. V lost 5 bases and J 7 bases, leaving 15 bases between the germline ends. CDR1 MNHNY and CDR2 SVGAGI come from the germline V gene (reference sequence). The CDR3 sequence is 13 residues long.

The table lists this clonotype with a few counts. The chain combines TRBV29-1 with TRBJ2-5, with 8 bases that match TRBD1. This CDR3 has 13 residues. The ends lost 3 bases at V and 7 bases at J; junction bases unmatched: 7. Germline CDR1 reads SQVTM; CDR2 reads ANQGSEA. The CDR3 nucleotides read TGCAGCGTTGAGACAGGGGCGTTACGGACCCAGTACTTC. Encoded protein: CSVETGALRTQYF.

The chain combines TRBV6-1 with TRBJ1-1; TRBD1 matches at 8 bases. The CDR3 runs 15 residues. Trimming cost V 8 bases and J 0 bases; bases outside gene matches: 8. Germline CDR1 is MNHNS and CDR2 is SASEGT. CDR3 sequence reads: CASGQGRVMNTEAFF. For the CDR3, the DNA is TGTGCCAGCGGACAGGGTCGGGTGATGAACACTGAAGCTTTCTTT.

This clonotype occurred once. J is TRBJ2-6 and V is TRBV7-6; TRBD1 agrees at 8 bases. The CDR3 loop spans 18 amino acids. Germline lookup yields CDR1 SGHVS and CDR2 FNYEAQ. V lost 1 base and J lost 0; bases outside the gene matches: 5. For the CDR3, the DNA is TGTGCCAGCAGCTTAGAGACAGGGGCTAGCTCTGGGGCCAACGTCCTGACTTTC. Protein product: CASSLETGASSGANVLTF.

This clonotype was recorded many times. The genes are TRBV12-3 or TRBV12-4 and TRBJ2-5; the match to TRBD1 covers 7 bases. J lost 5 bases, V lost 5 bases, and 5 bases had no gene match. This CDR3 region has 13 residues. For the CDR3, the DNA is TGTGCCAGCAGTCTCACAGGGGCGGAGACCCAGTACTTC. It translates to CASSLTGAETQYF.

The chain employs TRBV7-2 and TRBJ2-5, with a possible D match to TRBD1 (6 bases). From germline, CDR1 is SGHTA and CDR2 FQGNSA. The CDR3 is made up of 16 amino acids. Trimming stripped 1 base from V and 2 bases from J, with 14 bases between. The DNA for the CDR3 is TGTGCCAGCAGCTTAGTCCCAACTAGGGGGCAAGAGACCCAGTACTTC. Encoded protein: CASSLVPTRGQETQYF. Supplemented by reference TRBV7-2 and TRBJ2-5, the full variable domain reads GAGVSQSPSNKVTEKGKDVELRCDPISGHTALYWYRQSLGQGLEFLIYFQGNSAPDKSGLPSDRFSAERTGGSVSTLTIQRTQQEDSAVYLCASSLVPTRGQETQYFGPGTRLLVL.

This clonotype has just a few counts. This chain links TRBV9 with TRBJ2-3; D assignment may be TRBD1 or TRBD2 (5 bases each). V was trimmed by 1 base and J by 2 bases, leaving 8 bases between them. This CDR3 is 14 amino acids long. Germline CDR1 reads SGDLS; CDR2 reads YYNGEE. CDR3 coding DNA: TGTGCCAGCAGCGTACGGGGCGACACAGATACGCAGTATTTT. This codes for CASSVRGDTDTQYF.

This clonotype was recorded a few times. The rearrangement uses TRBV12-3 or TRBV12-4 and TRBJ2-6; unclear D gene. There are 17 residues in the CDR3. The V end was cut by 4 bases, the J end by 1 base, with 14 bases between. CDR3 DNA: TGTGCCAGCAGTTCTGGTCACGGATCATCTGGGGCCAACGTCCTGACTTTC. Residues: CASSSGHGSSGANVLTF.

The gene calls are TRBV12-3 or TRBV12-4 and TRBJ1-4, with D possibly matching TRBD1 (6 bases). The CDR3 sequence is 15 residues long. Trimming removed 2 bases at V and 7 bases at J, with 14 bases between. CDR3 DNA: TGTGCCAGCAGTTTATGGATCAGGGGCGGTGAAAAACTGTTTTTT. Protein: CASSLWIRGGEKLFF.

This clonotype was counted only a few times. This chain connects TRBV3-1 to TRBJ1-5; no definite D call. Germline assignment: CDR1 LGHDT and CDR2 YNNKEL (reference sequence). Between the trimmed V and J ends, which lost 5 bases and 6 bases, there was a span of 11 bases. The CDR3 has 13 amino acids. The CDR3 sequence: CASSENFRQPQHF. DNA for the CDR3: TGTGCCAGCAGCGAAAATTTTCGTCAGCCCCAGCATTTT. The entire variable domain, with the rest obtained from reference TRBV3-1 and TRBJ1-5, is as follows: DTAVSQTPKYLVTQMGNDKSIKCEQNLGHDTMYWYKQDSKKFLKIMFSYNNKELIINETVPNRFSPKSPDKAHLNLHINSLELGDSAVYFCASSENFRQPQHFGDGTRLSIL.

In its sample, this clonotype was seen a few times. The gene calls are TRBV7-2 and TRBJ2-5; 11 nucleotides agree with TRBD2. The CDR3 has 15 amino acids. V lost 3 bases and J lost 1; bases outside the gene matches: 1. Per the germline V gene, CDR1 is SGHTA and CDR2 is FQGNSA. The chain's CDR3 is CASSFSGGAQETQYF. DNA of the CDR3: TGTGCCAGCAGCTTTAGCGGGGGGGCCCAAGAGACCCAGTACTTC.

This clonotype was observed a few times. The CDR3 reads CASSAGGVETQYF. The CDR3, as DNA: TGTGCCAGCAGTGCAGGGGGGGTGGAGACCCAGTACTTC. The chain is built from TRBV12-3 or TRBV12-4 and TRBJ2-5; D may correspond to TRBD1 or TRBD2 (7 bases each). V was pared by 5 bases and J by 5 bases, with 12 bases between. This CDR3 contains 13 residues.